The present T cell receptor (beta chain) was sequenced within a study of OX40 agonist ivuxolimab in advanced cancers. For context, the study as a whole: Ivuxolimab was a fully human IgG2 agonistic monoclonal antibody targeting the costimulatory receptor OX40 (CD134). Intravenous ivuxolimab was administered to patients every 2 weeks at six dose levels: 0.01, 0.1, 0.3, 1.5, 3 and 10 mg/kg. Of the roughly 54 dose-escalation patients, hepatocellular carcinoma was present in some 19, melanoma in around 15, renal cell carcinoma in 9 and head and neck cancer in 9. In the dose-escalation cohort, 70% to 85% of patients were male, and the mean age was around 60 years with a range of 23 to 79. Prior anti-PD-1, anti-PD-L1 or anti-CTLA-4 therapy was permitted, and checkpoint inhibitors had been received by 40% to 50% of dose-escalation patients. Partial responses occurred in three dose-escalation patients: two with cutaneous melanoma and one with hepatocellular carcinoma. The purpose of peripheral TCRbeta sequencing was to test whether ivuxolimab changed TCR sequence diversity and led to clonal T-cell expansion. The paper covers the monotherapy dose-escalation part of the phase I ivuxolimab trial, which included N ≈ 57 patients. Here is what the overall study found, with its caveats: The antigen specificity of the clonally expanded peripheral T cells was not determined. At doses of 0.1 to 3.0 mg/kg, clonal expansion of both CD4+ and CD8+ T cells in blood was seen between baseline and week 6. After ivuxolimab, CD8+ T cells had more expanded clones than CD4+ T cells on average. Partial responders in the 0.1-3.0 mg/kg groups had among the lowest normalized peripheral clonal expansion, especially among CD8+ T cells. Low levels of normalized T-cell clonal expansion were also shown by some nonresponding patients.

For sequencing of the TCRbeta CDR3 region, genomic DNA was extracted from the sorted cells. TCRbeta CDR3 regions were sequenced using the immunoSEQ Assay. As stored in TCRdb, this immuneACCESS dataset retains in-frame rearrangements with V and J assigned. A fraction of the clones does not appear; measured against another copy, unresolved V genes explain less than half of the discrepancy, and the remainder lacks a known reason. The sample contains 47,000 or so clones, more than 85% of them found a single time. Around 11% of the sample rests with the top ten. Remarks on this clone: The clone's antigen remains unknown. No base quality values were provided; no much bigger clone lies one nucleotide off.

Its CDR3 holds 16 amino acids, cysteine through phenylalanine. The read is trimmed to its CDR3 DNA, 48 bases read in frame from base 1. Cut back by 1 base and 4 bases, the V and J ends lie 16 bases apart. CDR1 SEHNR and CDR2 FQNEAQ are derived from the germline V gene (reference sequence). Patients with autoimmune disease history or receiving systemic immunosuppression were excluded from the trial. Peripheral blood for TCR sequencing was collected from all dose cohorts at baseline, on cycle 4 day 1, and on cycle 7 day 1. The samples were drawn from a first-in-human, open-label, multicenter phase I dose-escalation trial of ivuxolimab. Adults with locally advanced or metastatic melanoma, renal cell, hepatocellular, or head and neck squamous cell carcinoma were enrolled in the trial. CD4+ and CD8+ T cells were sorted separately from peripheral blood before TCR sequencing.

The clonotype originates from an adult with an advanced solid tumor such as melanoma, head and neck, liver or kidney cancer. The specimen comprised CD4+ or CD8+ T cells sorted from blood, sampled in a trial of the OX40 agonist ivuxolimab. Recombination connected TRBV7-9 to TRBJ1-2; a tentative D call is TRBD1 (5 bases match). The DNA sequence is TGTGCCAGCAGCTTAGGGGGCACTCATTTGCTCTATGGCTACACCTTC. This encodes CASSLGGTHLLYGYTF.